The clone carrying this TCR beta chain was counted ten times or more. What it binds is unknown. The CDR3 covers 15 residues. The germline V gene encodes CDR1 MDHEN and CDR2 SYDVKM. J lost 3 bases, V lost 5 bases, and 5 bases had no gene match. The data stem from a study of identical twins. The study, taken as a whole, reports: Out-of-frame TCR alpha sharing observed in monozygotic twins exceeded model estimates.

The cDNA had a unique molecular identifier and a template-switch universal primer site. TCRdb fed the 5' RACE reads into MiXCR, producing one record per CDR3 protein. The sample gives 500,000 to 700,000 distinct CDR3 sequences, roughly 7.2% of which show up once; around 1.6% is in the top ten. The sample was also linked to a second study, of yellow fever vaccine responses in identical twins.

The sequence came from a young woman in good health. The sample was PBMCs. This chain uses TRBV28 with TRBJ1-4; TRBD1 matches 8 bases. The CDR3 reads CASSPSTGANEKLFF. For the CDR3, the DNA is TGTGCCAGCAGTCCCTCGACAGGGGCTAATGAAAAACTGTTTTTT.